The 25 T cell receptor beta chains below were found in one sample sequenced in a study of T cells in Graves' hyperthyroidism and ophthalmopathy. The source material, RNA transcripts, was used to amplify TCR beta CDR3 regions. First-round RT-PCR of the TCR CDR3 relied on the HTBI primer set. One entry per CDR3 protein, called by TCRdb with MiXCR from the multiplex PCR reads. The sample includes some 420,000 distinct CDR3 sequences, about an eighth seen only once; the top ten take 5% to 6%. What was sequenced was blood. Source of these receptors: a woman aged 18-29 years with Graves' hyperthyroidism.

The CDR3 loop is CASNPRTGLTNYGYTF. The CDR3 nucleotides are TGTGCCAGTAACCCCCGAACAGGACTAACTAACTATGGCTACACCTTC. The chain employs TRBV19 and TRBJ1-2, with a tentative D call TRBD1 (5 bases). Per germline, CDR1 LNHDA and CDR2 SQIVND (reference sequence). Trimming cost V 7 bases and J 0 bases, with 18 bases left between them. The CDR3 runs to 16 residues.

The chain combines TRBV20-1 with TRBJ2-7, with TRBD2 matching over 9 bases. CDR1 is DFQATT, CDR2 SNEGSKA, per germline (reference sequence). CDR3 length equals 14 residues. V shed 1 base and J 7 bases; nucleotides not matched to a gene: 8. CDR3 in amino acids: CSARVREGLGEQYF. The CDR3 DNA is TGCAGTGCTAGAGTGCGGGAGGGCCTAGGGGAGCAGTACTTC.

This clonotype was seen a single time. The V call is TRBV9, the J call TRBJ1-1; no clear D. The CDR3 is 12 residues long. Germline assignment: CDR1 SGDLS and CDR2 YYNGEE. V lost 3 bases to trimming and J lost 7 bases, with 10 bases between them. CDR3 region: CASSADRDEAFF. In nucleotides, the CDR3 is TGTGCCAGCAGCGCCGACCGCGATGAAGCTTTCTTT.

This clonotype has ten or more counts. The V and J genes are TRBV28 and TRBJ2-3; 16 bases are a match to TRBD2. Unmatched junction bases numbered 11, after V lost 6 bases and J lost 8 bases. This CDR3 region has 17 residues. Germline CDR1 reads MDHEN; CDR2 reads SYDVKM. CDR3 loop: CASSQGLAGGITTTQYF. The DNA for the CDR3 is TGTGCCAGCAGCCAGGGACTAGCGGGGGGGATCACAACTACGCAGTATTTT. The variable domain in full, with the rest retrieved from reference TRBV28 and TRBJ2-3, is DVKVTQSSRYLVKRTGEKVFLECVQDMDHENMFWYRQDPGLGLRLIYFSYDVKMKEKGDIPEGYSVSREKKERFSLILESASTNQTSMYLCASSQGLAGGITTTQYFGPGTRLTVL.

Remarks on this clonotype: This clone may be a read error of a much larger clone one base away. The chain carries TRBV2 and TRBJ2-7; no clear D. Germline V gene lookup returns CDR1 SNHLY and CDR2 FYNNEI. Between the trimmed V and J ends, which lost 7 bases and 6 bases, there was a span of 19 bases. This CDR3 has 14 residues. The CDR3 region has the DNA TGTGCCAGCACCAAAAGTGAGAGCAAAGGCGAGCAGTACTTC. Translating gives CASTKSESKGEQYF.

This clonotype was detected many times. J is TRBJ2-1 and V is TRBV6-2 or TRBV6-3; D is perhaps TRBD2 (6 bases). Deletions cut 5 bases from V and 4 bases from J, with 21 bases between. CDR3 size: 17 residues. Germline values: CDR1 MNHEY, CDR2 SVGEGT. The DNA for the CDR3 is TGTGCCAGCAGTGCTCAGGGCGGTAGCGGCGTATACAATGAGCAGTTCTTC. Its protein is CASSAQGGSGVYNEQFF.

Ten or more counts support this clonotype. The rearrangement links TRBV28 to TRBJ2-3, with 7 nucleotides matching TRBD1. With V trimmed by 5 bases and J by 3 bases, 5 bases remained unmatched. The CDR3 is 14 amino acids. CDR1 and CDR2 (germline): MDHEN, SYDVKM. CDR3 coding DNA: TGTGCCAGCAGTCCCTACAGGGGTACAGATACGCAGTATTTT. Protein: CASSPYRGTDTQYF.

This clonotype was counted ten times or more. V and J are TRBV28 and TRBJ2-1, with TRBD2 matching 7 bases. The CDR3 spans 17 residues. With 6 bases clipped from V and 3 bases from J, the junction kept 14 bases outside the gene matches. CDR1 and CDR2 from the germline V gene are MDHEN and SYDVKM. For the CDR3, the DNA is TGTGCCAGCAGCGACCTACAACCAGGACTAGTCTACAATGAGCAGTTCTTC. Protein product: CASSDLQPGLVYNEQFF.

This clonotype came up many times. This chain links TRBV7-9 with TRBJ1-1; 7 positions match TRBD1. The V gene's germline CDR1 is SEHNR and CDR2 FQNEAQ (reference sequence). The CDR3 has 12 residues. J was trimmed by 7 bases and V by 8 bases; bases with no gene match: 7. The CDR3 loop is CASSLRDSEAFF. The CDR3 DNA is TGTGCCAGCTCACTCCGGGACAGTGAAGCTTTCTTT.

This clonotype has a handful of counts. This CDR3 reads CAIQTTGGDYGYTF. The CDR3 nucleotides are TGTGCCATCCAGACTACGGGAGGGGACTATGGCTACACCTTC. This chain joins TRBV10-3 and TRBJ1-2; a weak D match, TRBD1 (5 bases). This CDR3 comprises 14 residues. Germline assignment: CDR1 ENHRY and CDR2 SYGVKD. V gave up 8 bases and J gave up 3 bases, with 16 bases separating them.

This chain connects TRBV5-1 to TRBJ1-1, with unresolved D. Germline-derived CDR1 and CDR2 are SGHRS and YFSETQ. Trimming removed 4 bases at V and 5 bases at J, with 15 bases between. The CDR3 sequence is 14 residues long. CDR3 region: CASSQRVDRTEAFF. CDR3 nucleotides: TGCGCCAGCAGCCAAAGGGTGGATAGGACTGAAGCTTTCTTT.

V is TRBV14 and J is TRBJ1-5, with D maybe TRBD1 (5 bases). Germline V lookup: CDR1 SGHDN, CDR2 FVKESK. The CDR3 length is 14 residues. V was clipped by 6 bases and J by 4 bases, with 13 bases between them. CDR3: CASSDGHLNQPQHF. The CDR3 nucleotides read TGTGCCAGCAGTGACGGACACCTTAATCAGCCCCAGCATTTT.

This clonotype was detected many times. The chain recombines TRBV3-1 with TRBJ1-1; 10 nucleotides match TRBD1. CDR1 is LGHDT, CDR2 YNNKEL, per germline (reference sequence). The length of the CDR3 is 17 residues. V lost 6 bases, J lost 0 bases, and 10 bases stayed unmatched. The CDR3 sequence is CASRWTGGISMNTEAFF. Here the CDR3 DNA reads TGTGCCAGCAGGTGGACAGGGGGTATTTCGATGAACACTGAAGCTTTCTTT.

The table lists this clonotype with a few counts. The chain combines TRBV6-1 with TRBJ2-2; D is ambiguous. The CDR3 extends over 13 amino acids. V lost 6 bases to trimming and J lost 3 bases, with 8 bases between them. Germline V CDR1 and CDR2: MNHNS, SASEGT. The CDR3 sequence is CASREIYTGELFF. The CDR3 region has the DNA TGTGCCAGCAGAGAGATATACACCGGGGAGCTGTTTTTT.

This clonotype was counted many times. V and J are TRBV2 and TRBJ1-2; 7 bases are shared with TRBD1. The junction had 5 bases not matched to a gene; V was cut back by 8 bases and J by 2 bases. This CDR3 is 13 amino acids long. Germline CDR1 SNHLY, CDR2 FYNNEI. CDR3 loop: CASQSDRNYGYTF. CDR3 in DNA: TGTGCCAGCCAGTCGGACAGGAACTATGGCTACACCTTC.

This rearrangement joins TRBV6-5 to TRBJ1-6; D is possibly TRBD1 (5 bases). CDR3 length: 17 amino acids. The germline CDR1 and CDR2 sequences are MNHEY and SVGAGI. V was cut by 0 bases and J by 6 bases, with 15 bases left in between. The CDR3 spells CASSYSNSGAGNSPLHF. Here the CDR3 DNA reads TGTGCCAGCAGTTACTCGAATTCTGGGGCAGGTAATTCACCCCTCCACTTT.

This clonotype was detected a few times. The V call is TRBV7-9, the J call TRBJ1-5, with D perhaps matching TRBD1 (5 bases). This CDR3 has 17 amino acids. Trimming pared 1 base from V and 0 bases from J, leaving 13 bases between. Germline lookup yields CDR1 SEHNR and CDR2 FQNEAQ (reference sequence). The CDR3 sequence is CASSLGRDRNSNQPQHF. The CDR3 DNA is TGTGCCAGCAGCTTAGGGAGAGACAGAAATAGCAATCAGCCCCAGCATTTT.

This clonotype was recorded a few times. The chain joins TRBV6-1 to TRBJ2-2, with a weak D call TRBD2 (5 bases). The CDR3 runs 14 residues. Germline V gene data show CDR1 as MNHNS and CDR2 as SASEGT. The CDR3 region is CASSAEANTGELFF. In DNA form, the CDR3 reads TGTGCGAGCTCGGCGGAGGCGAACACCGGGGAGCTGTTTTTT.

A remark on this clonotype: A much bigger clone sits one base away, suggesting this may be a read error. V is TRBV6-5 and J is TRBJ1-5; unclear D gene. The V end lost 2 bases, the J end lost 1 base, and 6 bases lay between the germline ends. Germline CDR1 reads MNHEY; CDR2 reads SVGAGI. The CDR3 length is 14 residues. CDR3 DNA: TGTGCCAGCAGTTACCCAACGAGCAATCAGCCCCAGCATTTT. This encodes CASSYPTSNQPQHF.

The chain carries TRBV29-1 and TRBJ1-2; D possibly corresponds to TRBD1 (6 bases). Trimming pared 4 bases from V and 4 bases from J, leaving 13 bases between. Germline values: CDR1 SQVTM, CDR2 ANQGSEA. CDR3 size: 13 residues. CDR3 nucleotides: TGCAGCGTTGCAGGACAGAGCGGCTATGGCTACACCTTC. Translated, it gives CSVAGQSGYGYTF.

The chain carries TRBV4-1 and TRBJ1-2; D not resolved. CDR1 and CDR2 (germline): MGHRA, YSYEKL. V was cut by 1 base and J by 8 bases, with 14 bases left in between. The length of the CDR3 is 14 residues. The CDR3 DNA sequence: TGCGCCAGCAGCCAAGTAGGCTCCTACCGCGGCTACACCTTC. This codes for CASSQVGSYRGYTF.

The CDR3 here is CASSPNRVETGELFF. DNA of the CDR3: TGCGCCAGCAGCCCGAACAGGGTAGAGACCGGGGAGCTGTTTTTT. The V call is TRBV5-1, the J call TRBJ2-2; a possible D gene is TRBD1 (6 bases). The V gene lost 4 bases and the J gene lost 5 bases, with 15 bases spanning the gap. CDR3 length: 15 amino acids. Germline CDR1 and CDR2: SGHRS and YFSETQ.

The table lists this clonotype with many counts. The gene calls are TRBV7-2 and TRBJ2-5; weak D call: TRBD1 (5 bases). The length of the CDR3 is 13 residues. CDR1 is SGHTA and CDR2 is FQGNSA in the germline V gene. Trimming took 2 bases from V and 4 from J, leaving 8 bases between them. CDR3 DNA sequence: TGTGCCAGCAGCTTAAACGACAGAGAGACCCAGTACTTC. Its translation: CASSLNDRETQYF. Looking up the rest from reference TRBV7-2 and TRBJ2-5 gives the full variable domain: GAGVSQSPSNKVTEKGKDVELRCDPISGHTALYWYRQSLGQGLEFLIYFQGNSAPDKSGLPSDRFSAERTGGSVSTLTIQRTQQEDSAVYLCASSLNDRETQYFGPGTRLLVL.

This clonotype was picked up many times. The chain has TRBV3-1 and TRBJ2-1, with TRBD2 matching 7 bases. J was trimmed by 6 bases and V by 2 bases; bases with no gene match: 7. This CDR3 region has 15 residues. CDR1 and CDR2 from the germline V gene are LGHDT and YNNKEL (reference sequence). The CDR3 DNA sequence: TGTGCCAGCAGCCAACAGGGACTACGGGGCAATGAGCAGTTCTTC. The encoded protein is CASSQQGLRGNEQFF.

CDR3 loop: CASSSLAGERETQYF. For the CDR3, the DNA is TGTGCCAGCAGTAGCCTAGCGGGAGAACGAGAGACCCAGTACTTC. The V call is TRBV12-3 or TRBV12-4, the J call TRBJ2-5; TRBD2 agrees at 10 bases. V lost 5 bases, J lost 4 bases, and 7 bases stayed unmatched. The CDR3 totals 15 residues.